The clone carrying this TCR beta chain was observed many times. The sample originates from a study of T cells in Graves' hyperthyroidism and ophthalmopathy. The investigators amplified TCR beta CDR3 regions from RNA transcripts. First-round RT-PCR with HTBI primers amplified the TCR CDR3 region. TCRdb re-derived calls from the multiplex PCR reads in MiXCR, one entry per CDR3 protein. Among around 250,000 distinct CDR3 sequences listed, roughly 15% were seen once. CDR3 size: 12 residues. Germline-derived CDR1 and CDR2 are KGHDR and SFDVKD. V dropped 5 bases and J dropped 0 bases, with 3 bases sitting between them.

The sample consisted of blood. This clonotype was sampled from a woman aged 40 to 50 with Graves' hyperthyroidism that later progressed to Graves' ophthalmopathy. The chain carries TRBV24-1 and TRBJ2-5; no reliable D call. The DNA of the CDR3 is TGTGCCACCAGTGGGAACCAAGAGACCCAGTACTTC. Translation: CATSGNQETQYF.